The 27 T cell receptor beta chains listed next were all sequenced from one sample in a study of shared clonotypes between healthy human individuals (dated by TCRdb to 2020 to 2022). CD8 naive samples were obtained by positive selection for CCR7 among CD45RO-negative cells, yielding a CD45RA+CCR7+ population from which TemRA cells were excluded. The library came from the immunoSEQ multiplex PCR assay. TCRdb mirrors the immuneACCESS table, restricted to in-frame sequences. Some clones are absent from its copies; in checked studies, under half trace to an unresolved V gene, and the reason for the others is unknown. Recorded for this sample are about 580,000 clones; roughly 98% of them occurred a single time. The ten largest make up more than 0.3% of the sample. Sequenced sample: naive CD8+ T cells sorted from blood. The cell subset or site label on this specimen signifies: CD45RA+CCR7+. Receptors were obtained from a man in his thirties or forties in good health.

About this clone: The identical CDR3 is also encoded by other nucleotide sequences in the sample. The CDR3 coding sequence is TGTGCCAGCAGCTTAGTAGGGTACAATGAGCAGTTCTTC. Its protein is CASSLVGYNEQFF. The chain recombines TRBV7-9 with TRBJ2-1; D not resolved. The length of the CDR3 is 13 residues. Trimming cost V 1 base and J 4 bases, with 5 bases left between them. Germline V CDR1 and CDR2: SEHNR, FQNEAQ (reference sequence).

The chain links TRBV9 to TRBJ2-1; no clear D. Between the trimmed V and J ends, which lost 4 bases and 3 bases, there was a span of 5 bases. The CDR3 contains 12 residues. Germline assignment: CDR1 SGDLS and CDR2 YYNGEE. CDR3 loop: CASSPGYNEQFF. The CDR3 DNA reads TGTGCCAGCAGCCCCGGCTACAATGAGCAGTTCTTC.

The CDR3 DNA reads TGCAGCGTCGATTCCCTAGCGGGAGTTCTTGAGCAGTTCTTC. Its protein is CSVDSLAGVLEQFF. V usage is TRBV29-1 and J usage is TRBJ2-1; 10 bases match TRBD2. In germline, CDR1 is SQVTM, CDR2 ANQGSEA. The CDR3 consists of 14 residues. After removal of 6 bases from V and 9 bases from J, the junction contained 11 bases not matched to a gene.

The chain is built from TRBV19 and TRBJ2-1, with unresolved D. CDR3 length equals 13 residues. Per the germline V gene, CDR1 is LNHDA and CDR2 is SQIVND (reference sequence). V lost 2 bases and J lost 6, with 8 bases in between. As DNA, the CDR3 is TGTGCCAGTAGTATAATCGACGGCAATGAGCAGTTCTTC. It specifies CASSIIDGNEQFF.

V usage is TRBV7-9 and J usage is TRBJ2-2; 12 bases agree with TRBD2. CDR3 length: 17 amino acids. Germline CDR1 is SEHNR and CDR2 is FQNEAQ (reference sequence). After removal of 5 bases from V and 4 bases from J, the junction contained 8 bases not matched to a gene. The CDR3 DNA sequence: TGTGCCAGCAGCAAACTAGCGGGAGGAGGTGCCACCGGGGAGCTGTTTTTT. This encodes CASSKLAGGGATGELFF.

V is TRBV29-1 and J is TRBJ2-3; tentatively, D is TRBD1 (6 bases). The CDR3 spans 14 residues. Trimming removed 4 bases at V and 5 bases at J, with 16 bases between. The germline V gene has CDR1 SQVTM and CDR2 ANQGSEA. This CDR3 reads CSVVYRARGDTQYF. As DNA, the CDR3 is TGCAGCGTTGTTTACAGGGCGAGGGGAGATACGCAGTATTTT.

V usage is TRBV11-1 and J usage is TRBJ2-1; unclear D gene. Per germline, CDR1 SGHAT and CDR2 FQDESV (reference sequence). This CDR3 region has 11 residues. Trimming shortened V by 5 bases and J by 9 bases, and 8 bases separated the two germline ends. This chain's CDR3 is CASSRSSEQFF. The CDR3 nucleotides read TGTGCCAGCAGCCGTTCGAGTGAGCAGTTCTTC. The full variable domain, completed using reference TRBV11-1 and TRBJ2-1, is EAEVAQSPRYKITEKSQAVAFWCDPISGHATLYWYRQILGQGPELLVQFQDESVVDDSQLPKDRFSAERLKGVDSTLKIQPAELGDSAMYLCASSRSSEQFFGPGTRLTVL.

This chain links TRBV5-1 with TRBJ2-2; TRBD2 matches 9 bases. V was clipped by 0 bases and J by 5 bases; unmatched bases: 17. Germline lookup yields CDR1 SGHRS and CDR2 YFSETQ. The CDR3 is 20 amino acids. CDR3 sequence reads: CASSLALASGRSQRTGELFF. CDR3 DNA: TGCGCCAGCAGCTTGGCGTTGGCCAGCGGGAGGTCACAAAGAACCGGGGAGCTGTTTTTT.

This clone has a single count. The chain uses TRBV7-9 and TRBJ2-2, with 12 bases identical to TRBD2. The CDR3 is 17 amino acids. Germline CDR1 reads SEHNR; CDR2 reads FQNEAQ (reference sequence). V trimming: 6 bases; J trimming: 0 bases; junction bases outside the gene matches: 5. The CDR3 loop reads CASRKLAGGTNTGELFF. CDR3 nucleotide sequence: TGTGCCAGCAGGAAACTAGCGGGAGGCACGAACACCGGGGAGCTGTTTTTT.

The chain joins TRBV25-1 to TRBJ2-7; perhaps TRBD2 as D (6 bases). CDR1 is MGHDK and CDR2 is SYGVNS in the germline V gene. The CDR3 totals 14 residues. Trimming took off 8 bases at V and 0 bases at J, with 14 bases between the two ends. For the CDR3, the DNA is TGTGCCAGCCATGGAGGGATAAGCTCCTACGAGCAGTACTTC. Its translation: CASHGGISSYEQYF.

The CDR3 spells CASSYGLGSYNEQFF. The CDR3 DNA follows: TGTGCCAGCAGTTACGGACTTGGCTCCTACAATGAGCAGTTCTTC. The V gene is TRBV5-4, the J gene TRBJ2-1; tentatively, D is TRBD2 (5 bases). V was shortened by 5 bases and J by 0 bases, with 12 bases between the two germline ends. In germline, CDR1 is SGHNT, CDR2 YYREEE (reference sequence). The length of the CDR3 is 15 residues.

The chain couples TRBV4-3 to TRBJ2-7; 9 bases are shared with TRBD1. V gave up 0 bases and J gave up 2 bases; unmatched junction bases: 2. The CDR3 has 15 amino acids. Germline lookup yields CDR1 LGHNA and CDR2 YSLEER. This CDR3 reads CASSQDWTGAYEQYF. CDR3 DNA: TGCGCCAGCAGCCAAGATTGGACAGGGGCCTACGAGCAGTACTTC.

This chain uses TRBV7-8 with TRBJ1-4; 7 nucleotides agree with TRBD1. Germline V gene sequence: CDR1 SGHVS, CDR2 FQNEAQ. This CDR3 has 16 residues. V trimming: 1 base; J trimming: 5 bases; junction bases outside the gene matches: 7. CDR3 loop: CASSLGQGGGNEKLFF. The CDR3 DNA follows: TGTGCCAGCAGCTTAGGACAGGGAGGGGGCAATGAAAAACTGTTTTTT.

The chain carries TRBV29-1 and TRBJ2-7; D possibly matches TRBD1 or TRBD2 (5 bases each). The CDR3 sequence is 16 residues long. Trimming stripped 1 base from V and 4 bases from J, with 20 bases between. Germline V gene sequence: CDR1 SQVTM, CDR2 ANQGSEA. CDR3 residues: CSVEALSGPSGYEQYF. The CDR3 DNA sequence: TGCAGCGTTGAAGCTCTATCGGGACCGAGTGGGTACGAGCAGTACTTC.

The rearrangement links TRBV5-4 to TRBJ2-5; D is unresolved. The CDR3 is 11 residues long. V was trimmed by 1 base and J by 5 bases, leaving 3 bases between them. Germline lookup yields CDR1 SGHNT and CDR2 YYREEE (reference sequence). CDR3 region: CASSLKETQYF. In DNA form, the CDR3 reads TGTGCCAGCAGCTTGAAGGAGACCCAGTACTTC.

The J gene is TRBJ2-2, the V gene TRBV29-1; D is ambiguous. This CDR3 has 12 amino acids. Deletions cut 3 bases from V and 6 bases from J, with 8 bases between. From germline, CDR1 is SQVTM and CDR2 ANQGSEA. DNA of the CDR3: TGCAGCGTTGAGTCCCATCCCGGGGAGCTGTTTTTT. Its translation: CSVESHPGELFF.

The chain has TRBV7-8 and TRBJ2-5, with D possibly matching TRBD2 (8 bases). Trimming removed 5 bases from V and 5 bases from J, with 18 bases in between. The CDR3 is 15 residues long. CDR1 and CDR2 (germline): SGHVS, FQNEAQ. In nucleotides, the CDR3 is TGTGCCAGCAGCCCCCGGGAGGGGGCCCGGGAGACCCAGTACTTC. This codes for CASSPREGARETQYF.

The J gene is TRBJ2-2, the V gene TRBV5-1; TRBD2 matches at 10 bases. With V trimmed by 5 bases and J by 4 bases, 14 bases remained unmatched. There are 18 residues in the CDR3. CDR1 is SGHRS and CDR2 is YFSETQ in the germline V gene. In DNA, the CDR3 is TGCGCCAGCAGTTTTGGGGCTAGCGGGAGCTCGGCCACCGGGGAGCTGTTTTTT. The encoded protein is CASSFGASGSSATGELFF.

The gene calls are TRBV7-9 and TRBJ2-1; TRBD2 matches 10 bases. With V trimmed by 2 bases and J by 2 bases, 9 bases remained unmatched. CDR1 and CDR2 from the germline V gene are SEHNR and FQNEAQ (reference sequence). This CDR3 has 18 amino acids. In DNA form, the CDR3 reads TGTGCCAGCAGCTTATTTTACCCGGGGACTAGCGCCTACAATGAGCAGTTCTTC. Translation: CASSLFYPGTSAYNEQFF.

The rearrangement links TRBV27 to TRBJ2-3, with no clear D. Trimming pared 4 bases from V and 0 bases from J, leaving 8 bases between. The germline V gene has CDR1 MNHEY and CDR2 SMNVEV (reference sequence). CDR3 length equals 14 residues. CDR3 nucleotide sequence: TGTGCCAGCAGTTCTGGTGCTAGCACAGATACGCAGTATTTT. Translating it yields CASSSGASTDTQYF.

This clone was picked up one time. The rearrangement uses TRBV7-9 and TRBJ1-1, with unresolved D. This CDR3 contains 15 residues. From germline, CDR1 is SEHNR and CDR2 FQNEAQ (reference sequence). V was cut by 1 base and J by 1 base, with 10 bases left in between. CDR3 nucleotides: TGTGCCAGCAGCTTAGGAAGCGCAGGGAACACTGAAGCTTTCTTT. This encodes CASSLGSAGNTEAFF.

CDR3 protein: CASSNYRGHRLQPQHF. CDR3 coding DNA: TGTGCCAGCAGCAATTACAGGGGGCATCGGCTTCAGCCCCAGCATTTT. V usage is TRBV5-8 and J usage is TRBJ1-5, with 9 bases fitting TRBD1. The V segment lost 4 bases and the J segment 6 bases; nucleotides outside the gene matches: 11. The CDR3 runs to 16 residues. The germline V gene encodes CDR1 SGHTS and CDR2 YDEGEE. Looking up the rest from reference TRBV5-8 and TRBJ1-5 gives the full variable domain: EAGVTQSPTHLIKTRGQQATLRCSPISGHTSVYWYQQALGLGLQFLLWYDEGEERNRGNFPPRFSGRQFPNYSSELNVNALELEDSALYLCASSNYRGHRLQPQHFGDGTRLSIL.

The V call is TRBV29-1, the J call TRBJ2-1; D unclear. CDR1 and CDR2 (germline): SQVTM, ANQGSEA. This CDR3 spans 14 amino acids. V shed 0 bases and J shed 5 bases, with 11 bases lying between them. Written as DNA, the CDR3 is TGCAGCGTTGAAGATCAGAGGCAGGACAATGAGCAGTTCTTC. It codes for CSVEDQRQDNEQFF.

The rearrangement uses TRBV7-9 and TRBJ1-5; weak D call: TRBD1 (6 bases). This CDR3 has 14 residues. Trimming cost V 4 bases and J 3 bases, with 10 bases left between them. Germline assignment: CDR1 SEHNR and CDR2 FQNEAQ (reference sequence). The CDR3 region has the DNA TGTGCCAGCAGCTCACGGGACAACAATCAGCCCCAGCATTTT. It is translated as CASSSRDNNQPQHF.

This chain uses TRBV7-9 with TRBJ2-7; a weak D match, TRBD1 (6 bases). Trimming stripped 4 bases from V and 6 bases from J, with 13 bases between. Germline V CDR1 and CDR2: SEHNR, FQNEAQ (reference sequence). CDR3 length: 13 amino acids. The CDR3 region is CASSSPGQTEQYF. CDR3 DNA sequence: TGTGCCAGCAGCTCGCCCGGACAGACCGAGCAGTACTTC.

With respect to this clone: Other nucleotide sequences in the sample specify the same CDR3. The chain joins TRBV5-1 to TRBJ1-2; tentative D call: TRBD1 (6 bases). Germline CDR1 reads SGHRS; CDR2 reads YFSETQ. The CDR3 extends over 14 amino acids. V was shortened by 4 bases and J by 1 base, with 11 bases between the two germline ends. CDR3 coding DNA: TGCGCCAGCAGCCCGGGGGGCATTAACTATGGCTACACCTTC. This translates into CASSPGGINYGYTF.

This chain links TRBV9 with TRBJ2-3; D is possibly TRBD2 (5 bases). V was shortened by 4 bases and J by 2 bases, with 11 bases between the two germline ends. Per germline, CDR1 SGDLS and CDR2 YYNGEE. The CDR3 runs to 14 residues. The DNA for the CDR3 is TGTGCCAGCAGCTCGGGGTTCCCCACAGATACGCAGTATTTT. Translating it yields CASSSGFPTDTQYF. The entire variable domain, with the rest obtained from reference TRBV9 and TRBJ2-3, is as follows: DSGVTQTPKHLITATGQRVTLRCSPRSGDLSVYWYQQSLDQGLQFLIQYYNGEERAKGNILERFSAQQFPDLHSELNLSSLELGDSALYFCASSSGFPTDTQYFGPGTRLTVL.